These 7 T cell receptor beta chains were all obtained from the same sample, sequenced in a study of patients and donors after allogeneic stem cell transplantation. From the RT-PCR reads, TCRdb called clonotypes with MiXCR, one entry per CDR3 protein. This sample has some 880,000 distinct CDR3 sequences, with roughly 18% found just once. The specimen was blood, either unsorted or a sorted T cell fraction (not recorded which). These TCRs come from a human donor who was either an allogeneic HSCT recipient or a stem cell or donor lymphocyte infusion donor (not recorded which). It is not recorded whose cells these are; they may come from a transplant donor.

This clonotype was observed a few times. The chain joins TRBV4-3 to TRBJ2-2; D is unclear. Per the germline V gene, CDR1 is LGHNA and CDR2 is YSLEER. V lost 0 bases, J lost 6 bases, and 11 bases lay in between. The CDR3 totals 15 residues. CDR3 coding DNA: TGCGCCAGCAGCCAAGAATGGCGATCTCCCGGGGAGCTGTTTTTT. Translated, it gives CASSQEWRSPGELFF.

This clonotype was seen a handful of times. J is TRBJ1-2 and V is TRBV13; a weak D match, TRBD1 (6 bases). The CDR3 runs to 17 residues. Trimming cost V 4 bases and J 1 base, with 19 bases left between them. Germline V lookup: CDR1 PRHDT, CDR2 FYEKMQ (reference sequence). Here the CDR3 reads CASSSGDTRIFNYGYTF. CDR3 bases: TGTGCCAGCAGCTCCGGGGACACCAGGATCTTTAACTATGGCTACACCTTC.

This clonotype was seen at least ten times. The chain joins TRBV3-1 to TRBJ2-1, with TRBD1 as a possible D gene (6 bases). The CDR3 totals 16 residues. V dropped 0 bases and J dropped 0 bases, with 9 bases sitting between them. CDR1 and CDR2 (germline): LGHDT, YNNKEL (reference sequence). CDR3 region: CASSQEGHFSYNEQFF. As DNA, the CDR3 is TGTGCCAGCAGCCAAGAGGGACACTTCTCCTACAATGAGCAGTTCTTC.

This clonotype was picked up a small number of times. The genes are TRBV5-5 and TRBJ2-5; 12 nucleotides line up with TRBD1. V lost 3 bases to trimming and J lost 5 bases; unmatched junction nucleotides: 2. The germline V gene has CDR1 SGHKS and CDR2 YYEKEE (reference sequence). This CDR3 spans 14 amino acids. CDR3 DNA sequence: TGTGCCAGCAGCTGGGGACAGGGGGCTGAGACCCAGTACTTC. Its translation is CASSWGQGAETQYF.

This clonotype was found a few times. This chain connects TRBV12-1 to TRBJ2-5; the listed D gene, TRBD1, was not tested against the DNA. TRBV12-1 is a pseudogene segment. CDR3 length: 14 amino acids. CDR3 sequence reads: CASSSYMGQETQYF. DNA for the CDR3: TGTGCCAGCAGCTCCTATATGGGGCAGGAGACCCAGTACTTC.

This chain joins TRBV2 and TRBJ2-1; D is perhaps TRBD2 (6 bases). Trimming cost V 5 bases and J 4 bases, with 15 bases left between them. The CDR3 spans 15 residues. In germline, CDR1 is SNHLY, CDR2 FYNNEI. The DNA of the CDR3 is TGTGCCAGCAGTCAACGGGAGCTCTTGTACAATGAGCAGTTCTTC. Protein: CASSQRELLYNEQFF.

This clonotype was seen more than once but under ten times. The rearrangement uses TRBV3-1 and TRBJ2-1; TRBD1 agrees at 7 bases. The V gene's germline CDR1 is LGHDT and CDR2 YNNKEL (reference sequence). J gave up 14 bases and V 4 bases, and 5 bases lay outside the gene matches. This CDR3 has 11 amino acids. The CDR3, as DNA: TGTGCCAGCAGCCTAGAAGACAGGGAGTTCTTC. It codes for CASSLEDREFF.